The source of this T cell receptor (beta chain) is a study of Ad26.COV2.S vaccination and SARS-CoV-2 variants. About the study: Among those in the COV1001 Ad26.COV2.S trial arm was the donor. Intramuscularly, Ad26.COV2.S was given either once or twice, 56 days apart.

The CDR3 covers 14 residues. Germline V gene lookup returns CDR1 SEHNR and CDR2 FQNEAQ (reference sequence). Trimming left V 5 bases short and J 5 bases short, with 16 bases between. Generated by immunoSEQ multiplex PCR, the TCRdb table keeps only in-frame clones and is missing some. Counted here are 440,000 or so clones, nearly 90% occurring once; the ten biggest clones make up 1.5% to 2%. This clone was detected only a few times. Treatment of the sample: roughly 18 received Ad26.COV2.S at low or high dose, single or two shots; roughly five received placebo; per-sample allocation not given. On day 63 after the first injection, vaccine and placebo recipients gave samples. Boston supplied an adult donor aged 18-55 years. The vaccine delivered Wuhan-strain SARS-CoV-2 spike through an Ad26 vector.

The TCR originated in a person aged 18-65 years who received the Ad26.COV2.S COVID-19 vaccine or a placebo. The gene calls are TRBV7-9 and TRBJ2-7; D is ambiguous. The source material was peripheral blood, sampled in a trial of Ad26.COV2.S vaccine versus placebo. In nucleotides, the CDR3 is TGTGCCAGCAGCCTCCTTGGGCAGTCCGACGAGCAGTACTTC. This encodes CASSLLGQSDEQYF.